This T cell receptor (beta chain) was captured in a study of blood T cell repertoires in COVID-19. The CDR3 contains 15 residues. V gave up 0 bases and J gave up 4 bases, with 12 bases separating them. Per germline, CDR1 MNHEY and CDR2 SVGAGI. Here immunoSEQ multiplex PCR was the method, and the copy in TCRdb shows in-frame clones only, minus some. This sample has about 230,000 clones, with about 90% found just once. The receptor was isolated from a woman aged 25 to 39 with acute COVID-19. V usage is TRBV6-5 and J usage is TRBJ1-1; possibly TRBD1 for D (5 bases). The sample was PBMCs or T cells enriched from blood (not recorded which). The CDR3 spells CASSYSNWGVTEAFF. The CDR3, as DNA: TGTGCCAGCAGTTACTCTAATTGGGGGGTCACTGAAGCTTTCTTT.